These 25 T cell receptor beta chains were all obtained from the same sample, sequenced in a study of blood T cells in healthy people across ages. Using a J-beta primer mix together with a sample-barcoded 5' primer, a second PCR was run for roughly 7 to 11 cycles. TCRdb ran MiXCR on the 5' RACE reads and lists one entry per CDR3 protein. The sample shows over a million distinct CDR3 sequences, approximately 26% of them seen only once. This sample also appeared in a second study, on T cells of mothers and their children.

The sequencing sample was made of blood. Every receptor here comes from a girl aged 2-10 years in good health.

This chain links TRBV7-3 with TRBJ2-1; TRBD1 is a possible D gene (6 bases). The CDR3 runs 15 residues. V was pared by 1 base and J by 4 bases, with 11 bases between. Germline values: CDR1 SGHTA, CDR2 FQGTGA. CDR3 DNA: TGTGCCAGCAGCTTAAAAGGGGACACTTACAATGAGCAGTTCTTC. Residues: CASSLKGDTYNEQFF. Together with reference TRBV7-3 and TRBJ2-1, the CDR3 gives the full variable domain: GAGVSQTPSNKVTEKGKYVELRCDPISGHTALYWYRQSLGQGPEFLIYFQGTGAADDSGLPNDRFFAVRPEGSVSTLKIQRTERGDSAVYLCASSLKGDTYNEQFFGPGTRLTVL.

This clonotype was detected a few times. The CDR3 loop is CASTPTGYTDTQYF. The CDR3 nucleotides read TGCGCCAGCACCCCGACGGGGTACACAGATACGCAGTATTTT. The gene calls are TRBV10-2 and TRBJ2-3; D perhaps matches TRBD2 (5 bases). The germline CDR1 and CDR2 sequences are WSHSY and SAAADI. Trimming removed 7 bases at V and 2 bases at J, with 13 bases between. The length of the CDR3 is 14 residues.

There are a few counts of this clonotype. The chain uses TRBV29-1 and TRBJ2-1, with TRBD2 identical over 7 bases. The closer fit of TRBJ2-7 to the DNA end suggests the J call may be wrong. The germline V gene has CDR1 SQVTM and CDR2 ANQGSEA. The CDR3 spans 13 residues. The chain's CDR3 is CSVVGLNTYEQYF. CDR3 coding DNA: TGCAGCGTTGTGGGACTAAACACCTACGAGCAGTACTTC.

This clonotype was recorded many times. An end of the junction does not agree with germline; a read error may underlie this. V usage is TRBV7-2 and J usage is TRBJ2-2; 9 bases line up with TRBD1. From germline, CDR1 is SGHTA and CDR2 FQGNSA. This CDR3 is built from 15 residues. CDR3 residues: CASSLGQGYTGELFF. The DNA for the CDR3 is TGCGCCAGCAGCTTGGGACAGGGTTACACCGGGGAGTTGTTTTTT. Supplemented by reference TRBV7-2 and TRBJ2-2, the full variable domain reads GAGVSQSPSNKVTEKGKDVELRCDPISGHTALYWYRQSLGQGLEFLIYFQGNSAPDKSGLPSDRFSAERTGGSVSTLTIQRTQQEDSAVYLCASSLGQGYTGELFFGEGSRLTVL.

V usage is TRBV6-5 and J usage is TRBJ2-7; 10 bases are a match to TRBD1. This CDR3 comprises 14 residues. V gave up 6 bases and J gave up 6 bases; unmatched junction bases: 8. Germline V gene data show CDR1 as MNHEY and CDR2 as SVGAGI. The CDR3 DNA sequence: TGTGCCAGCAGCTCCGGGACAGGGGAGGGCGAGCAGTACTTC. Its translation: CASSSGTGEGEQYF.

The rearrangement joins TRBV4-3 to TRBJ1-1, with D perhaps TRBD1 (6 bases). The CDR3 is made up of 18 amino acids. CDR1 and CDR2 from the germline V gene are LGHNA and YSLEER. V lost 0 bases and J 5 bases, leaving 22 bases between the germline ends. For the CDR3, the DNA is TGCGCCAGCAGCCAAGATAGTACAGGGAGTTTAGGATGGACTGAAGCTTTCTTT. Translated: CASSQDSTGSLGWTEAFF.

The V call is TRBV9, the J call TRBJ2-7, with 8 bases that match TRBD2. Germline CDR1 SGDLS, CDR2 YYNGEE. J gave up 10 bases and V 0 bases, and 9 bases lay outside the gene matches. This CDR3 has 14 residues. The CDR3 spells CASSVGGGGLEQYF. The CDR3 nucleotides read TGTGCCAGCAGCGTAGGAGGAGGGGGACTAGAACAGTACTTC.

This clonotype appeared a few times. This chain links TRBV7-9 with TRBJ2-7; 9 bases fit TRBD2. V lost 1 base to trimming and J lost 4 bases; unmatched junction nucleotides: 8. Germline V CDR1 and CDR2: SEHNR, FQNEAQ (reference sequence). This CDR3 comprises 16 residues. The CDR3 DNA sequence: TGTGCCAGCAGCTTAGTGGCGCTAGCGGGGACGTACGAGCAGTACTTC. This gives the protein CASSLVALAGTYEQYF.

This clonotype was seen only a few times. This chain uses TRBV7-3 with TRBJ2-1, with 10 bases identical to TRBD2. Germline CDR1 is SGHTA and CDR2 is FQGTGA. V dropped 1 base and J dropped 9; count of bases not matched to a gene: 9. The CDR3 runs to 16 residues. The CDR3 DNA sequence: TGTGCCAGCAGCTTAATTGTAGCGGGGGGAAGGGGTGAGCAGTTCTTC. Protein sequence: CASSLIVAGGRGEQFF. The full variable domain, its missing parts supplied by reference TRBV7-3 and TRBJ2-1, is GAGVSQTPSNKVTEKGKYVELRCDPISGHTALYWYRQSLGQGPEFLIYFQGTGAADDSGLPNDRFFAVRPEGSVSTLKIQRTERGDSAVYLCASSLIVAGGRGEQFFGPGTRLTVL.

Comment on this clonotype: The junction departs from germline at one end; a sequencing error may be responsible. This chain joins TRBV6-5 and TRBJ1-2; 9 nucleotides match TRBD1. In germline, CDR1 is MNHEY, CDR2 SVGAGI. The length of the CDR3 is 15 residues. The CDR3 sequence: CASSSFGQGNYGYTF. As DNA, the CDR3 is TGTGCTAGCAGTTCCTTTGGACAGGGGAACTATGGCTACACCTTC.

This clonotype was counted only a few times. This sequence joins TRBV15 and TRBJ2-5; D uncertain. Per germline, CDR1 LNHNV and CDR2 YYDKDF (reference sequence). V lost 0 bases, J lost 5 bases, and 7 bases lay in between. The CDR3 spans 13 residues. This CDR3 is CATSRDESETQYF. CDR3 nucleotides: TGTGCCACCAGCAGAGATGAGAGTGAGACCCAGTACTTC.

The chain recombines TRBV3-1 with TRBJ1-1, with unresolved D. The CDR3 sequence is 16 residues long. V was cut by 8 bases and J by 1 base, with 20 bases left in between. Germline values: CDR1 LGHDT, CDR2 YNNKEL (reference sequence). The DNA of the CDR3 is TGTGCCAGCTCGGCATTCCCAAAGACTACGAACACTGAAGCTTTCTTT. Its protein product is CASSAFPKTTNTEAFF.

This clonotype has just a few counts. This chain uses TRBV6-5 with TRBJ2-5; D remains unclear. The J call may be wrong; the DNA end is better matched by TRBJ2-7. Germline-derived CDR1 and CDR2 are MNHEY and SVGAGI. The CDR3 extends over 14 amino acids. The CDR3 is CASRSLLRTYEQYF. DNA for the CDR3: TGTGCCAGCAGAAGCCTCCTCCGGACCTACGAGCAGTACTTC.

The rearrangement links TRBV29-1 to TRBJ2-5, with no clear D. The J call may be incorrect, as the DNA end agrees better with TRBJ2-1. The CDR3 has 12 amino acids. Germline CDR1 is SQVTM and CDR2 is ANQGSEA. In nucleotides, the CDR3 is TGCAGCGTTCCTCTTGGAGTCGATGAGCAGTTCTTC. Encoded protein: CSVPLGVDEQFF.

V and J are TRBV6-5 and TRBJ2-1; unclear D gene. The CDR3 spans 13 residues. V gave up 7 bases and J gave up 0 bases, with 7 bases separating them. Looked up from germline, CDR1 is MNHEY and CDR2 is SVGAGI. CDR3 residues: CASIGSSYNEQFF. In DNA form, the CDR3 reads TGTGCCAGCATTGGTAGCTCCTACAATGAGCAGTTCTTC.

In its sample, this clonotype was seen a few times. This chain connects TRBV7-9 to TRBJ1-4; 10 nucleotides line up with TRBD1. The germline V gene has CDR1 SEHNR and CDR2 FQNEAQ (reference sequence). The trim removed 3 bases at V and 8 bases at J, leaving 15 bases unmatched. This CDR3 comprises 18 residues. The CDR3 loop is CASSFTTDRGHQWEKLFF. CDR3 in DNA: TGTGCCAGCAGCTTCACCACAGACAGGGGGCACCAATGGGAAAAACTGTTTTTT. Together with reference TRBV7-9 and TRBJ1-4, the CDR3 gives the full variable domain: DTGVSQNPRHKITKRGQNVTFRCDPISEHNRLYWYRQTLGQGPEFLTYFQNEAQLEKSRLLSDRFSAERPKGSFSTLEIQRTEQGDSAMYLCASSFTTDRGHQWEKLFFGSGTQLSVL.

V usage is TRBV6-6 and J usage is TRBJ2-4; 7 bases match TRBD1. V lost 7 bases and J lost 12; bases outside the gene matches: 18. CDR1 is MNHNY, CDR2 SVGAGI, per germline (reference sequence). This CDR3 is 15 amino acids long. The CDR3 DNA reads TGTGCCAGCATTTTCGGCCTGGGACAGCGACCGACTCAGTACTTC. Amino acid sequence: CASIFGLGQRPTQYF.

The rearrangement uses TRBV28 and TRBJ2-4; a possible D gene is TRBD2 (5 bases). V was cut by 1 base and J by 6 bases, with 22 bases left in between. Germline V lookup: CDR1 MDHEN, CDR2 SYDVKM. There are 18 residues in the CDR3. In DNA form, the CDR3 reads TGTGCCAGCAGTTTATCCCGAGGAATGAGCCACGGAGGAAACATTCAGTACTTC. Its protein is CASSLSRGMSHGGNIQYF.

This clonotype was seen repeatedly, ten times or more. V is TRBV7-9 and J is TRBJ2-5, with D possibly TRBD2 on 5 matching bases. V lost 5 bases to trimming and J lost 2 bases, with 21 bases between them. The germline gives CDR1 SEHNR, CDR2 FQNEAQ (reference sequence). The CDR3 is 17 residues long. The CDR3 DNA is TGTGCCAGCAGCCTGGGAGCCCGGTTCCTGGCACAAGAGACCCAGTACTTC. Its translation: CASSLGARFLAQETQYF.

This clonotype came up many times. The chain recombines TRBV12-3 or TRBV12-4 with TRBJ2-5; a weak D match, TRBD1 (5 bases). V lost 3 bases, J lost 5 bases, and 10 bases lay in between. The CDR3 is made up of 13 amino acids. In DNA, the CDR3 is TGTGCCAGCAGTTTGGGCAGGGCGGAGACCCAGTACTTC. Translated, it gives CASSLGRAETQYF.

This clonotype was counted a few times. This chain links TRBV29-1 with TRBJ1-1; D is undetermined. The V gene's germline CDR1 is SQVTM and CDR2 ANQGSEA. CDR3 length equals 13 residues. The V gene lost 1 base and the J gene lost 0 bases, with 6 bases spanning the gap. CDR3 residues: CSVEGELNTEAFF. CDR3 bases: TGCAGCGTTGAAGGGGAATTGAACACTGAAGCTTTCTTT.

J is TRBJ1-5 and V is TRBV12-3 or TRBV12-4; maybe TRBD1 (5 bases). This CDR3 is built from 14 residues. V dropped 6 bases and J dropped 6 bases, with 15 bases sitting between them. In nucleotides, the CDR3 is TGTGCCAGCAGCCTTATGCGGGGGATTCAGCCCCAGCATTTT. Its protein product is CASSLMRGIQPQHF.

The sample holds a few counts of this clonotype. This sequence joins TRBV24-1 and TRBJ2-1; 7 positions match TRBD1. Germline lookup yields CDR1 KGHDR and CDR2 SFDVKD. V shed 3 bases, J shed 12 bases, and the junction held 10 bases outside the gene matches. The CDR3 is 14 amino acids. CDR3 DNA: TGTGCCACCAGTGATACTAAACCAGGGGGACCGCAGTTCTTC. Protein product: CATSDTKPGGPQFF.

V and J are TRBV6-1 and TRBJ1-1, with D unclear. Looked up from germline, CDR1 is MNHNS and CDR2 is SASEGT. With 7 bases removed from V and 0 bases from J, the gap between germline ends came to 12 bases. This CDR3 comprises 14 residues. The CDR3 DNA reads TGTGCCAGCAATGAGGCGCACATGAACACTGAAGCTTTCTTT. This sequence encodes CASNEAHMNTEAFF.

This clonotype was counted only a few times. This chain links TRBV10-3 with TRBJ1-2; TRBD1 is a possible D gene (6 bases). CDR3 length: 15 residues. Germline CDR1 and CDR2: ENHRY and SYGVKD. V was shortened by 0 bases and J by 8 bases, with 16 bases between the two germline ends. The DNA for the CDR3 is TGTGCCATCAGTGAGTCAACGGAGAGGGGGGACGGCTACACCTTC. It translates to CAISESTERGDGYTF.